This entry features one T cell receptor (beta chain) sequence. No antigen is known for it. Per-nucleotide qualities are absent, and no much larger clonotype sits a single base away. The germline V gene supplies CDR1 SNHLY and CDR2 FYNNEI. Trimming at the junction amounts to 5 bases on V and 1 base on J, and the germline ends lie 8 bases apart. The CDR3 spans 13 residues, from the cysteine through the phenylalanine. Only the CDR3 DNA stays, 39 bases, in frame from base 1. These data are taken from a study of blood T cell repertoires in COVID-19 (dated by TCRdb to the early 2020s). About the investigation overall: The collaborator samples originated in the United States, Italy and Spain and spanned the acute and convalescent phases of COVID-19. The samples were drawn from the first 160 participants of the ongoing ImmuneRACE study and from 950 to 1,500 subjects provided by 6 global collaborators. Subjects who had been exposed to COVID-19, were actively infected with it, or had recovered from it provided the deeply sampled blood TCRbeta repertoires that made up the dataset. The material from the prospective study consisted of cDNA or gDNA derived from T cells, B-cell-depleted T cells, or PBMCs. A de-identified subject ID, COVID-19 status, age in years and sex were almost always included in the sample metadata. Where available, HLA class I and class II types were obtained from metadata supplied by the sample provider rather than from assay-based typing. The repertoires were released in a freely available public database meant as a resource for research on the immune response to SARS-CoV-2.

TCRbeta CDR3 regions were amplified from genomic DNA by means of the immunoSEQ Assay, a bias-controlled multiplex PCR. On the authors' methods: Nucleated cell counts per sample were estimated from amplification of reference gene primers within the assay. To quantify the absolute abundance of each unique TCRbeta CDR3 rearrangement, sequence reads were collapsed and filtered. For each sample, productive Simpson clonality was calculated as the square root of Simpson's diversity index over productive rearrangements. TCRdb holds this immuneACCESS table with in-frame rearrangements only. Some clones are missing; in checked studies, unresolved V genes explain under half, and the rest has no known cause. That table is the source of V, J and clone size, and D and trimming were worked out from the DNA. Here the sample has fewer than 180,000 clones; 87% occur a single time. The top ten constitute about 4% of the sample.

The paper as a whole reports these results and caveats: Clinical and demographic metadata were provided uncurated, with the amount varying by source and participant.

Collaborating institutions collected whole blood in K2EDTA tubes following their own protocols. For TCRbeta analysis, collaborator samples were shipped as frozen whole blood, as isolated PBMCs, or as DNA extracted from either sample type. The V and J genes are TRBV2 and TRBJ1-1; the D gene identity is not certain. This TCR came from an older woman with active or convalescent COVID-19. Sequencing used peripheral blood. The CDR3 reads as follows: CASSTPRNTEAFF. The bases are TGTGCCAGCAGTACTCCTAGGAACACTGAAGCTTTCTTT.